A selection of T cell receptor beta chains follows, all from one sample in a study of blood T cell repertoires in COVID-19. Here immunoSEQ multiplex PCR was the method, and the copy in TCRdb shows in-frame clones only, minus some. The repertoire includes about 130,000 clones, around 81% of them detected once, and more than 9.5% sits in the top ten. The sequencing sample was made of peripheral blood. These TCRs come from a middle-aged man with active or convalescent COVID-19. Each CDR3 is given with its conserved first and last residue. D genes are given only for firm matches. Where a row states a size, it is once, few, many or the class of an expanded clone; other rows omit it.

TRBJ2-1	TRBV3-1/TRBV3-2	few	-	TGTGCCAGCAGCCGACTGGGTGAGCAGTTCTTC	CASSRLGEQFF
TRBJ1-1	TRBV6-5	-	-	TGTGCCAGCAGACAGGTGAACACTGAAGCTTTCTTT	CASRQVNTEAFF
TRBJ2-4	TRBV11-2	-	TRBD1	TGTGCCAGCAGCTCTGAGCAGGGGGCGGAAAACATTCAGTACTTC	CASSSEQGAENIQYF
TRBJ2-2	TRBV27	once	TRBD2	TGTGCCAGCAGTCCCTGGGGGGGGCCGGGACTAGCGGGGGCCAACACCGGGGAGCTGTTTTTT	CASSPWGGPGLAGANTGELFF
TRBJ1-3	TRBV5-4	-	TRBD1	TGTGCCAGCAGCCTGGGACAGGGGATTAATGGAAACACCATATATTTT	CASSLGQGINGNTIYF
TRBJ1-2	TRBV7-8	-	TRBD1	TGTGCCAGCAGCCCTACTTATTCAGGGGGCGTGCATGGCTACACCTTC	CASSPTYSGGVHGYTF
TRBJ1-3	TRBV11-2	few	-	TGTGCCAGCAGCTTAGCTGGCGGAAACACCATATATTTT	CASSLAGGNTIYF
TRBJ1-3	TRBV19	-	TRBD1	TGTGCCAGTAGTATATTTGGACAGGGTTCTGGAAACACCATATATTTT	CASSIFGQGSGNTIYF
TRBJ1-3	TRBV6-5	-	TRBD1	TGTGCCACCGGGGAGCCAGGGGGCTTTGGAAACACCATATATTTT	CATGEPGGFGNTIYF
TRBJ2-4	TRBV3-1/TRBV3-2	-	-	TGTGCCAGCAGCCCAGGGCTAGCCAAAAACATTCAGTACTTC	CASSPGLAKNIQYF
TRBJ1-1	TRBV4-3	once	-	TGCGCCAGCAGCCAGGCCGGGATTGGCCAGGCTGAAGCTTTCTTT	CASSQAGIGQAEAFF
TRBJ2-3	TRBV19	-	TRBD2	TGTGCCAGTAGTACAAATAGCGGGGGGTCCACAGATACGCAGTATTTT	CASSTNSGGSTDTQYF
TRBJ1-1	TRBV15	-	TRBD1	TGTGCCACCAGCAGGGGTGCACAGGGGCTAAGGATGAACACTGAAGCTTTCTTT	CATSRGAQGLRMNTEAFF
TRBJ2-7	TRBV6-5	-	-	TGTGCCAGAAATAATAGGACTGGGGTTAGGGAGCAGTACTTC	CARNNRTGVREQYF
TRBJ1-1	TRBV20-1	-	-	TGCAGTGCCAGCGGGAACACTGAAGCTTTCTTT	CSASGNTEAFF
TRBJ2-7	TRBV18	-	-	TGTGCCAGCTCACTAGGACAGATCTACGAGCAGTACTTC	CASSLGQIYEQYF
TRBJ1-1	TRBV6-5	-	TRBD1	TGTGCCAGCAGTAATAGACAGGGAAGGGGCACTGAAGCTTTCTTT	CASSNRQGRGTEAFF
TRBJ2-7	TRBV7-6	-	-	TGTGCCAGCAGCTCCCCAGGGGAGCAGTACTTC	CASSSPGEQYF
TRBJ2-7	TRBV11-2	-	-	TGTGCCAGCAGTTTAGGGAGCCGCACAACCTACGAGCAGTACTTC	CASSLGSRTTYEQYF
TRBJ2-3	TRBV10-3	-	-	TGTGCCACCGCGTGCGGGGAAACAGATACGCAGTATTTT	CATACGETDTQYF
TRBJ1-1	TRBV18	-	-	TGTGCCAGCTCACCACATACCCTAACGAACACTGAAGCTTTCTTT	CASSPHTLTNTEAFF
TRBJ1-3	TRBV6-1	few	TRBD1	TGTGCCAGCAGTGTATCGGGACAGGGTGGAGCTGGAAACACCATATATTTT	CASSVSGQGGAGNTIYF
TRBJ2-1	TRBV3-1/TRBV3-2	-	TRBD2	TGTGCCAGCAGCCTGCGACTAGCGGGCAATGAGCAGTTCTTC	CASSLRLAGNEQFF
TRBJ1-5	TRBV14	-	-	TGTGCCAGCAGCGCCAGGGGTCGGTTTAGCAATCAGCCCCAGCATTTT	CASSARGRFSNQPQHF
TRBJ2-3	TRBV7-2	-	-	TGTGCCAGCAGCTTAGGGCTGGGGGCGCTTACGCAGTATTTT	CASSLGLGALTQYF
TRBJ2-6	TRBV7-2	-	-	TGTGCCAGCAGCTTCTCTATTACGGGGTCTGGGGCCAACGTCCTGACTTTC	CASSFSITGSGANVLTF
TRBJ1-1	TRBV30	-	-	TGTGCCTGGAGTGTACGGGGGGCGTTAGGCACTGAAGCTTTCTTT	CAWSVRGALGTEAFF
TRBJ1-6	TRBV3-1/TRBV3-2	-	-	TGTGCCAGCAGTCGTCAGGGGCTTAATTCACCCCTCCACTTT	CASSRQGLNSPLHF
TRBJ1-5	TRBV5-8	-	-	TGTGCCAGCAGCTTCTCGGGGAACAATCAGCCCCAGCATTTT	CASSFSGNNQPQHF
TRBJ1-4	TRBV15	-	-	TGTGCCACCAGCGGATACGACAGGAATGAAAAACTGTTTTTT	CATSGYDRNEKLFF
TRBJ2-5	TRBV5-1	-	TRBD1	TGCGCCAGCAGCTTGTTTGCAGGGGGCTTAGAGACCCAGTACTTC	CASSLFAGGLETQYF